This T cell receptor (beta chain) was sequenced during a study of blood T cell repertoires in COVID-19. Only in-frame clones appear in the TCRdb table, and some are missing; sequencing was by immunoSEQ multiplex PCR. The sample lists 250,000 to 300,000 clones, around 90% occurring once. This CDR3 is built from 11 residues. Trimming cost V 6 bases and J 10 bases, with 12 bases left between them. Germline V gives CDR1 SNHLY, CDR2 FYNNEI. The clonotype originates from a woman aged 30 to 39 with acute or convalescent COVID-19. The sequencing input was peripheral blood. The chain uses TRBV2 and TRBJ2-5; either TRBD1 or TRBD2 may fit D (6 bases each). CDR3 sequence (DNA): TGTGCCAGCAGCGAACAGGGAGGCCAGTACTTC. Amino acids: CASSEQGGQYF. Together with reference TRBV2 and TRBJ2-5, the CDR3 gives the full variable domain: EPEVTQTPSHQVTQMGQEVILRCVPISNHLYFYWYRQILGQKVEFLVSFYNNEISEKSEIFDDQFSVERPDGSNFTLKIRSTKLEDSAMYFCASSEQGGQYFGPGTRLLVL.